Presented here are 18 T cell receptor beta chains from one specimen sequenced in a study of T cell repertoires in cytomegalovirus infection. Using its own MiXCR run on the reads, TCRdb lists one record per CDR3 protein. Altogether around 300,000 distinct CDR3 sequences are present, over 7.5% being singletons, with the ten largest covering approximately 4.7%. Source material: PBMCs. The origin of the receptors is a human donor in good health (CMV status not recorded). Some clones in this sample may be carry-over from other donors' samples.

This clonotype was detected many times. The genes are TRBV7-2 and TRBJ2-3; the match to TRBD1 covers 7 bases. Germline CDR1 and CDR2: SGHTA and FQGNSA. Trimming at V came to 5 bases and at J to 6 bases, leaving 2 bases not matched to a gene. The length of the CDR3 is 12 residues. CDR3 bases: TGTGCCAGCAGCCAACAGGGGGATACGCAGTATTTT. Protein product: CASSQQGDTQYF. Full variable domain (remainder filled in from reference TRBV7-2 and TRBJ2-3): GAGVSQSPSNKVTEKGKDVELRCDPISGHTALYWYRQSLGQGLEFLIYFQGNSAPDKSGLPSDRFSAERTGGSVSTLTIQRTQQEDSAVYLCASSQQGDTQYFGPGTRLTVL.

V is TRBV7-2 and J is TRBJ2-1; 12 bases are shared with TRBD2. Germline CDR1 reads SGHTA; CDR2 reads FQGNSA. J lost 12 bases, V lost 5 bases, and 11 bases had no gene match. CDR3 length: 15 amino acids. CDR3 region: CASSPRTSGALGQFF. The CDR3 region has the DNA TGTGCCAGCAGCCCCCGGACTAGCGGGGCTTTGGGGCAGTTCTTC.

This clonotype was recorded at least ten times. The chain has TRBV6-2 or TRBV6-3 and TRBJ2-7, with TRBD1 identical over 9 bases. From germline, CDR1 is MNHEY and CDR2 SVGEGT. The CDR3 covers 16 residues. V gave up 5 bases and J gave up 6 bases; unmatched junction bases: 14. The CDR3 DNA reads TGTGCCAGCAGTCGATTCAACAGGGGGCCGGTTCTCGAGCAGTACTTC. This codes for CASSRFNRGPVLEQYF.

In its sample, this clonotype was seen a few times. V is TRBV6-2 or TRBV6-3 and J is TRBJ2-7; 7 nucleotides match TRBD1. The CDR3 is made up of 14 amino acids. V was pared by 7 bases and J by 6 bases, with 12 bases of the junction left unmatched. CDR1 is MNHEY, CDR2 SVGEGT, per germline. The CDR3 reads CASTPQGWGSEQYF. The CDR3 DNA follows: TGTGCCAGCACTCCACAGGGGTGGGGATCCGAGCAGTACTTC.

This clonotype turned up a few times. The chain joins TRBV27 to TRBJ1-1; a weak D match, TRBD1 (6 bases). V lost 3 bases, J lost 6 bases, and 14 bases lay in between. Germline lookup yields CDR1 MNHEY and CDR2 SMNVEV (reference sequence). The CDR3 is 14 amino acids. The CDR3 is CASSLRPGAPEAFF. As DNA, the CDR3 is TGTGCCAGCAGTTTGAGGCCAGGGGCACCTGAAGCTTTCTTT.

This clonotype was found many times. CDR3 residues: CASSFTQLAKNIQYF. In nucleotides, the CDR3 is TGTGCCAGCAGCTTCACTCAATTAGCCAAAAACATTCAGTACTTC. The rearrangement uses TRBV7-2 and TRBJ2-4; unclear D gene. This CDR3 contains 15 residues. V dropped 3 bases and J dropped 0 bases, with 9 bases sitting between them. The V gene's germline CDR1 is SGHTA and CDR2 FQGNSA.

Many counts were recorded for this clonotype. The V call is TRBV7-2, the J call TRBJ2-1; maybe TRBD1 (5 bases). CDR3 length: 14 residues. The germline V and J ends were trimmed by 5 bases and 0 bases, with 8 bases remaining between them. Germline CDR1 SGHTA, CDR2 FQGNSA. This CDR3 reads CASSQGSSYNEQFF. The CDR3 DNA follows: TGTGCCAGCAGCCAGGGAAGCTCCTACAATGAGCAGTTCTTC.

This clonotype was picked up a small number of times. The V and J genes are TRBV5-6 and TRBJ2-2, with unresolved D. Germline lookup yields CDR1 SGHDT and CDR2 YYEEEE. This CDR3 spans 15 amino acids. V was cut by 4 bases and J by 1 base, with 11 bases left in between. In nucleotides, the CDR3 is TGTGCCAGCAGCCCCCGGGCCAAGAACACCGGGGAGCTGTTTTTT. Translation gives CASSPRAKNTGELFF. Complete variable domain (other parts from reference TRBV5-6 and TRBJ2-2): DAGVTQSPTHLIKTRGQQVTLRCSPKSGHDTVSWYQQALGQGPQFIFQYYEEEERQRGNFPDRFSGHQFPNYSSELNVNALLLGDSALYLCASSPRAKNTGELFFGEGSRLTVL.

The chain employs TRBV5-5 and TRBJ1-2; no firm D call. The CDR3 sequence is 13 residues long. Germline CDR1 is SGHKS and CDR2 is YYEKEE (reference sequence). With 1 base removed from V and 3 bases from J, the gap between germline ends came to 7 bases. Here the CDR3 DNA reads TGTGCCAGCAGCTTGTCCTTGGACTATGGCTACACCTTC. Its translation: CASSLSLDYGYTF.

This clonotype was seen a handful of times. V usage is TRBV6-5 and J usage is TRBJ1-5; D uncertain. The V gene lost 8 bases and the J gene lost 4 bases, with 15 bases spanning the gap. This CDR3 region has 14 residues. Germline values: CDR1 MNHEY, CDR2 SVGAGI. The CDR3 nucleotides read TGTGCCAGCCGTCTCGACCCCGGTAATCAGCCCCAGCATTTT. This codes for CASRLDPGNQPQHF.

This clonotype was detected many times. The rearrangement uses TRBV12-3 or TRBV12-4 and TRBJ2-1; 7 bases match TRBD1. The CDR3 contains 13 residues. The V gene end was trimmed by 3 bases and the J gene end by 8 bases; junction bases not matched to a gene: 4. CDR3 sequence: CASSFTGVHEQFF. As DNA, the CDR3 is TGTGCCAGCAGTTTTACAGGGGTGCATGAGCAGTTCTTC.

This clonotype was found many times. This rearrangement joins TRBV7-2 to TRBJ1-1; D unclear. Germline V gene sequence: CDR1 SGHTA, CDR2 FQGNSA. V shed 0 bases and J shed 0 bases, with 8 bases lying between them. The CDR3 runs 15 residues. The CDR3 region has the DNA TGTGCCAGCAGCTTAGCTGGACTCCTGAACACTGAAGCTTTCTTT. This codes for CASSLAGLLNTEAFF.

This clonotype was found many times. V and J are TRBV7-2 and TRBJ2-1; the match to TRBD1 covers 10 bases. The CDR3 is made up of 17 amino acids. Losses at the gene ends were 5 bases for V and 7 bases for J; bases not matched to a gene: 14. Looked up from germline, CDR1 is SGHTA and CDR2 is FQGNSA. The CDR3 region is CASSPTTGTGVRNEQFF. CDR3 sequence (DNA): TGTGCCAGCAGCCCCACGACCGGGACAGGGGTGAGGAATGAGCAGTTCTTC.

The table lists this clonotype with many counts. The chain recombines TRBV7-2 with TRBJ1-1, with D perhaps TRBD1 (5 bases). The germline V gene encodes CDR1 SGHTA and CDR2 FQGNSA. This CDR3 spans 13 amino acids. V dropped 4 bases and J dropped 4 bases, with 10 bases sitting between them. CDR3 in DNA: TGTGCCAGCAGCTCAGGGCCGCGCACTGAAGCTTTCTTT. Encoded protein: CASSSGPRTEAFF.

This clonotype was detected only a few times. This chain uses TRBV19 with TRBJ1-5; 9 bases map to TRBD1. The ends lost 5 bases at V and 7 bases at J; junction bases unmatched: 12. CDR1 is LNHDA and CDR2 is SQIVND in the germline V gene (reference sequence). The CDR3 extends over 16 amino acids. Written as DNA, the CDR3 is TGTGCCAGTAGTTTCGACAGGGGGGGGACGGTACAGCCCCAGCATTTT. Its protein is CASSFDRGGTVQPQHF.

A few counts support this clonotype. The genes are TRBV7-9 and TRBJ1-1; TRBD1 matches 7 bases. Germline values: CDR1 SEHNR, CDR2 FQNEAQ (reference sequence). V trimming: 5 bases; J trimming: 5 bases; junction bases outside the gene matches: 5. This CDR3 contains 13 residues. CDR3 in amino acids: CASSPQGQTEAFF. CDR3 nucleotide sequence: TGTGCCAGCAGCCCACAGGGGCAAACTGAAGCTTTCTTT.

This clonotype was counted at least ten times. The V and J genes are TRBV25-1 and TRBJ1-2; no firm D call. Germline assignment: CDR1 MGHDK and CDR2 SYGVNS. The CDR3 sequence is 14 residues long. With 2 bases removed from V and 4 bases from J, the gap between germline ends came to 11 bases. The CDR3 sequence is CASSERTAPYGYTF. The CDR3 nucleotides are TGTGCCAGCAGTGAACGAACAGCCCCCTATGGCTACACCTTC.

This clonotype was found many times. The V call is TRBV6-4, the J call TRBJ2-1; TRBD2 matches 11 bases. The CDR3 runs 17 residues. Germline V CDR1 and CDR2: MRHNA, SNTAGT. Trimming cost V 10 bases and J 3 bases; bases outside gene matches: 14. The CDR3 DNA reads as TGTGCCATCCGGACAGGGGACACTAGCGGGGGCTACAATGAGCAGTTCTTC. It is translated as CAIRTGDTSGGYNEQFF.